The 28 T cell receptor beta chains presented below share a single source sample, sequenced in a study of shared clonotypes between healthy human individuals. TCRdb keeps only in-frame clones here, not all; method: immunoSEQ multiplex PCR. Of roughly 1,000,000 clones listed, around three quarters are singletons. Sequencing was carried out using memory CD4+ T cells from PBMCs. The subset is: CD45RA-negative fraction. Receptor source: a man aged 18-30 years in good health. Some clones in this sample may be carry-over from other donors' samples.

This chain joins TRBV7-9 and TRBJ1-6, with D uncertain. Germline V gene sequence: CDR1 SEHNR, CDR2 FQNEAQ (reference sequence). V lost 5 bases and J 8 bases, leaving 10 bases between the germline ends. The CDR3 runs 13 residues. CDR3 protein: CASSLEADSPLHF. The CDR3 DNA reads TGTGCCAGCAGCCTAGAAGCCGATTCACCCCTCCACTTT.

The count of this clone is one. The chain recombines TRBV5-6 with TRBJ1-2; possible D gene TRBD1, 5 bases. The germline CDR1 and CDR2 sequences are SGHDT and YYEEEE. CDR3 length equals 14 residues. V was clipped by 1 base and J by 3 bases, with 10 bases between them. The chain's CDR3 is CASSLTGMDYGYTF. CDR3 sequence (DNA): TGTGCCAGCAGCTTGACAGGAATGGACTATGGCTACACCTTC. The full variable domain, with the rest looked up from reference TRBV5-6 and TRBJ1-2, is DAGVTQSPTHLIKTRGQQVTLRCSPKSGHDTVSWYQQALGQGPQFIFQYYEEEERQRGNFPDRFSGHQFPNYSSELNVNALLLGDSALYLCASSLTGMDYGYTFGSGTRLTVV.

This clone was found once. The rearrangement uses TRBV5-1 and TRBJ1-1, with TRBD1 matching over 8 bases. The CDR3 totals 15 residues. The germline V gene encodes CDR1 SGHRS and CDR2 YFSETQ. The J segment lost 2 bases and the V segment lost 3 bases, leaving 6 bases of the junction unmatched. Here the CDR3 DNA reads TGCGCCAGCAGCTGGGTCGGACAGGGCAACACTGAAGCTTTCTTT. Translating it yields CASSWVGQGNTEAFF.

The chain is built from TRBV5-6 and TRBJ2-1, with D possibly called TRBD1 or TRBD2 (6 bases each). Per the germline V gene, CDR1 is SGHDT and CDR2 is YYEEEE. The germline V and J ends were trimmed by 3 bases and 5 bases, with 18 bases remaining between them. The CDR3 has 16 amino acids. CDR3 protein: CASSSALVGGHNEQFF. Written as DNA, the CDR3 is TGTGCCAGCAGCTCCGCACTAGTGGGGGGCCACAATGAGCAGTTCTTC. The full variable domain, its missing parts supplied by reference TRBV5-6 and TRBJ2-1, is DAGVTQSPTHLIKTRGQQVTLRCSPKSGHDTVSWYQQALGQGPQFIFQYYEEEERQRGNFPDRFSGHQFPNYSSELNVNALLLGDSALYLCASSSALVGGHNEQFFGPGTRLTVL.

The chain uses TRBV7-9 and TRBJ2-7; TRBD2 aligns across 9 bases. Germline V gene sequence: CDR1 SEHNR, CDR2 FQNEAQ (reference sequence). V gave up 8 bases and J gave up 6 bases; unmatched junction bases: 14. This CDR3 is 15 amino acids long. CDR3 region: CASANIGREGFEQYF. In nucleotides, the CDR3 is TGTGCCAGCGCTAACATCGGGCGGGAGGGATTCGAGCAGTACTTC.

This clone occurred once. V usage is TRBV7-9 and J usage is TRBJ2-7; TRBD1 matches at 10 bases. Trimming removed 2 bases from V and 2 bases from J; junction bases left unmatched: 3. The CDR3 length is 15 residues. CDR1 and CDR2 (germline): SEHNR, FQNEAQ (reference sequence). The CDR3 sequence: CASSLRTGGPYEQYF. The CDR3 DNA follows: TGTGCCAGCAGCTTACGGACAGGGGGTCCCTACGAGCAGTACTTC.

The rearrangement links TRBV5-4 to TRBJ2-2; TRBD2 matches 9 bases. Trimming at V came to 4 bases and at J to 0 bases, leaving 13 bases not matched to a gene. The germline gives CDR1 SGHNT, CDR2 YYREEE (reference sequence). The CDR3 runs 19 residues. This CDR3 is CASSPSSSGNLANTGELFF. The DNA of the CDR3 is TGTGCCAGCAGCCCGTCGTCTAGCGGGAACTTAGCGAACACCGGGGAGCTGTTTTTT. The whole variable domain, filled in from reference TRBV5-4 and TRBJ2-2, reads ETGVTQSPTHLIKTRGQQVTLRCSSQSGHNTVSWYQQALGQGPQFIFQYYREEENGRGNFPPRFSGLQFPNYSSELNVNALELDDSALYLCASSPSSSGNLANTGELFFGEGSRLTVL.

Of note for this clone: Other nucleotide sequences from this sample produce the same CDR3. The chain links TRBV5-6 to TRBJ2-7; D is uncertain. The CDR3 is 13 amino acids. Germline V gene data show CDR1 as SGHDT and CDR2 as YYEEEE. V was clipped by 2 bases and J by 3 bases, with 9 bases between them. The CDR3 is CASSFGRGYEQYF. The CDR3 DNA is TGTGCCAGCAGCTTCGGCAGAGGCTACGAGCAGTACTTC.

J is TRBJ2-3 and V is TRBV5-1; D remains unclear. Trimming shortened V by 0 bases and J by 6 bases, and 11 bases separated the two germline ends. The germline V gene has CDR1 SGHRS and CDR2 YFSETQ. CDR3 length equals 14 residues. In nucleotides, the CDR3 is TGCGCCAGCAGCTTGGTTCAACAAGGGGATACGCAGTATTTT. This translates into CASSLVQQGDTQYF. The full variable domain, its missing parts supplied by reference TRBV5-1 and TRBJ2-3, is KAGVTQTPRYLIKTRGQQVTLSCSPISGHRSVSWYQQTPGQGLQFLFEYFSETQRNKGNFPGRFSGRQFSNSRSEMNVSTLELGDSALYLCASSLVQQGDTQYFGPGTRLTVL.

The chain recombines TRBV5-1 with TRBJ2-7; D remains unclear. The V gene lost 3 bases and the J gene lost 3 bases, with 13 bases spanning the gap. Germline V gene lookup returns CDR1 SGHRS and CDR2 YFSETQ. This CDR3 comprises 14 residues. The CDR3 sequence is CASSSSLPYYEQYF. For the CDR3, the DNA is TGCGCCAGCAGCTCCTCATTGCCATACTACGAGCAGTACTTC.

The rearrangement uses TRBV5-5 and TRBJ1-5; maybe TRBD1 (5 bases). Trimming cost V 4 bases and J 5 bases, with 10 bases left between them. The CDR3 loop spans 13 amino acids. Germline V gene lookup returns CDR1 SGHKS and CDR2 YYEKEE (reference sequence). In nucleotides, the CDR3 is TGTGCCAGCAGCCGGGGGGACTATCAGCCCCAGCATTTT. Its translation: CASSRGDYQPQHF.

The chain recombines TRBV18 with TRBJ1-1; D perhaps matches TRBD1 (6 bases). Germline CDR1 KGHSH, CDR2 LQKENI. The CDR3 spans 16 residues. Trimming cost V 2 bases and J 0 bases, with 13 bases left between them. The CDR3 region is CASSPAGGRLNTEAFF. DNA for the CDR3: TGTGCCAGCTCACCAGCCGGGGGGCGGTTGAACACTGAAGCTTTCTTT.

V and J are TRBV28 and TRBJ2-5; the D gene is possibly TRBD1 (5 bases). The length of the CDR3 is 14 residues. V shed 7 bases and J shed 1 base, with 13 bases lying between them. CDR1 and CDR2 (germline): MDHEN, SYDVKM. The CDR3 DNA reads TGTGCCAGCAACCCGCCGACAGCCCAAGAGACCCAGTACTTC. Amino acid sequence: CASNPPTAQETQYF.

The J gene is TRBJ2-7, the V gene TRBV18, with D uncertain. Germline loops: CDR1 KGHSH, CDR2 LQKENI. CDR3 length: 12 residues. Trimming took 2 bases from V and 2 from J, leaving 4 bases between them. The CDR3 DNA is TGTGCCAGCTCACCATTAACCTACGAGCAGTACTTC. This gives the protein CASSPLTYEQYF.

The J gene is TRBJ2-3, the V gene TRBV27; D could derive from TRBD1 or TRBD2 (6 bases each). From germline, CDR1 is MNHEY and CDR2 SMNVEV (reference sequence). CDR3 length: 14 residues. V lost 2 bases, J lost 6 bases, and 12 bases lay in between. The DNA for the CDR3 is TGTGCCAGCAGTTTAGGAGGGGGGATGGATACGCAGTATTTT. Its translation is CASSLGGGMDTQYF.

The gene calls are TRBV13 and TRBJ1-1; the D gene is possibly TRBD1 (6 bases). This CDR3 contains 16 residues. Germline values: CDR1 PRHDT, CDR2 FYEKMQ (reference sequence). Trimming removed 3 bases at V and 1 base at J, with 15 bases between. CDR3 loop: CASSFRQVGPNTEAFF. In DNA, the CDR3 is TGTGCCAGCAGCTTTCGACAGGTGGGTCCGAACACTGAAGCTTTCTTT.

The V gene is TRBV28, the J gene TRBJ2-5; 9 nucleotides agree with TRBD2. The ends lost 5 bases at V and 2 bases at J; junction bases unmatched: 12. The CDR3 length is 17 residues. CDR1 is MDHEN and CDR2 is SYDVKM in the germline V gene. This CDR3 reads CASSKGGGLAIQETQYF. The CDR3 nucleotides are TGTGCCAGCAGTAAAGGTGGTGGACTAGCGATACAAGAGACCCAGTACTTC.

V usage is TRBV6-1 and J usage is TRBJ1-2, with D perhaps matching TRBD1 (5 bases). CDR3 length: 17 amino acids. Trimming removed 0 bases from V and 0 bases from J, with 14 bases in between. Germline lookup yields CDR1 MNHNS and CDR2 SASEGT. The CDR3 nucleotides read TGTGCCAGCAGTGAAGCGGGACCGTCGTTAGCTAACTATGGCTACACCTTC. Translated: CASSEAGPSLANYGYTF.

This chain joins TRBV27 and TRBJ1-2; weak D call: TRBD1 (5 bases). V dropped 3 bases and J dropped 5 bases, with 10 bases sitting between them. CDR3 length: 13 residues. Germline CDR1 MNHEY, CDR2 SMNVEV (reference sequence). CDR3 sequence reads: CASSLGGVYGYTF. The CDR3 bases are TGTGCCAGCAGTTTGGGGGGGGTGTATGGCTACACCTTC.

As for this clone: This same CDR3 is encoded by further DNA sequences in the sample. This chain links TRBV9 with TRBJ2-1; D is undetermined. This CDR3 has 15 amino acids. The V gene's germline CDR1 is SGDLS and CDR2 YYNGEE. Trimming cost V 0 bases and J 0 bases, with 7 bases left between them. CDR3 coding DNA: TGTGCCAGCAGCGTAGGAGGTGGCTCCTACAATGAGCAGTTCTTC. This sequence encodes CASSVGGGSYNEQFF.

The chain recombines TRBV2 with TRBJ2-7; 13 nucleotides line up with TRBD2. This CDR3 has 18 amino acids. V lost 8 bases, J lost 3 bases, and 16 bases stayed unmatched. Per the germline V gene, CDR1 is SNHLY and CDR2 is FYNNEI. CDR3 region: CASGTSGRVSSGNYEQYF. CDR3 coding DNA: TGTGCCAGCGGCACTAGCGGGAGGGTTTCTTCGGGCAACTACGAGCAGTACTTC.

The DNA for the CDR3 is TGTGCCAGTGCCCGCACCGGAGTGGCCTATGGCTACACCTTC. This codes for CASARTGVAYGYTF. This chain joins TRBV19 and TRBJ1-2; D ambiguous. Trimming removed 8 bases at V and 4 bases at J, with 17 bases between. CDR1 and CDR2 from the germline V gene are LNHDA and SQIVND (reference sequence). There are 14 residues in the CDR3.

In regard to this clone: Additional DNA sequences in this sample encode the identical CDR3. The chain combines TRBV5-4 with TRBJ2-7; 11 positions match TRBD1. V shed 2 bases, J shed 6 bases, and the junction held 10 bases outside the gene matches. CDR1 and CDR2 (germline): SGHNT, YYREEE (reference sequence). This CDR3 is 16 amino acids long. CDR3 amino acids: CASSLAPGQGAGEQYF. DNA for the CDR3: TGTGCCAGCAGCTTAGCACCAGGACAGGGGGCAGGCGAGCAGTACTTC.

The chain couples TRBV18 to TRBJ2-5, with D maybe TRBD2 (5 bases). Per germline, CDR1 KGHSH and CDR2 LQKENI. This CDR3 comprises 13 residues. V dropped 5 bases and J dropped 1 base, with 8 bases sitting between them. The CDR3 nucleotides are TGTGCCAGCTCATACAGCGGCCAAGAGACCCAGTACTTC. Amino acid sequence: CASSYSGQETQYF.

The chain has TRBV6-1 and TRBJ2-5, with D possibly matching TRBD2 (5 bases). The DNA end favors TRBJ2-7, so the J call may be wrong. Germline CDR1 reads MNHNS; CDR2 reads SASEGT. There are 13 residues in the CDR3. The CDR3 DNA reads TGTGCCAACTCACTTGACCGCGGGTACGAGCAGTACTTC. It translates to CANSLDRGYEQYF.

The rearrangement uses TRBV7-2 and TRBJ2-4, with a tentative D call TRBD2 (5 bases). The CDR3 consists of 15 residues. Germline V CDR1 and CDR2: SGHTA, FQGNSA. V lost 0 bases and J 2 bases, leaving 8 bases between the germline ends. CDR3 in amino acids: CASSLAPGTKNIQYF. CDR3 DNA sequence: TGTGCCAGCAGCTTAGCACCGGGAACCAAAAACATTCAGTACTTC.

The chain joins TRBV7-9 to TRBJ1-3; 7 bases agree with TRBD1. CDR1 and CDR2 (germline): SEHNR, FQNEAQ (reference sequence). The V and J ends lost 5 bases and 0 bases, in that order; junction bases with no gene match: 4. This CDR3 is 15 amino acids long. CDR3 amino acids: CASSQQGSSGNTIYF. The CDR3 nucleotides read TGTGCCAGCAGCCAACAGGGGAGCTCTGGAAACACCATATATTTT.

CDR3 protein: CASSFGGGNVAFF. DNA of the CDR3: TGTGCCAGCAGTTTCGGGGGAGGCAACGTAGCTTTCTTT. V is TRBV28 and J is TRBJ1-1; tentative D call: TRBD1 (5 bases). V shed 3 bases and J shed 10 bases, with 15 bases lying between them. CDR1 and CDR2 (germline): MDHEN, SYDVKM. The CDR3 runs to 13 residues.